The T cell receptor (beta chain) described here comes from a study of OX40 agonist ivuxolimab in advanced cancers. Produced via immunoSEQ multiplex PCR; TCRdb's table is partial and in-frame only. The data contain tens of thousands of clones, roughly 88% of them singletons. CDR3 length: 15 amino acids. Per germline, CDR1 SGHRS and CDR2 YFSETQ. The V and J ends lost 2 bases and 3 bases, in that order; junction bases with no gene match: 3. This clonotype was sampled from an adult with an advanced solid tumor such as melanoma, head and neck, liver or kidney cancer. Specimen: CD4+ or CD8+ T cells sorted from blood, collected in a trial of the OX40 agonist ivuxolimab. The chain carries TRBV5-1 and TRBJ2-7, with 12 positions matching TRBD1. CDR3 amino acids: CASSFGTGGLYEQYF. CDR3 DNA: TGCGCCAGCAGCTTCGGGACAGGGGGCCTCTACGAGCAGTACTTC.